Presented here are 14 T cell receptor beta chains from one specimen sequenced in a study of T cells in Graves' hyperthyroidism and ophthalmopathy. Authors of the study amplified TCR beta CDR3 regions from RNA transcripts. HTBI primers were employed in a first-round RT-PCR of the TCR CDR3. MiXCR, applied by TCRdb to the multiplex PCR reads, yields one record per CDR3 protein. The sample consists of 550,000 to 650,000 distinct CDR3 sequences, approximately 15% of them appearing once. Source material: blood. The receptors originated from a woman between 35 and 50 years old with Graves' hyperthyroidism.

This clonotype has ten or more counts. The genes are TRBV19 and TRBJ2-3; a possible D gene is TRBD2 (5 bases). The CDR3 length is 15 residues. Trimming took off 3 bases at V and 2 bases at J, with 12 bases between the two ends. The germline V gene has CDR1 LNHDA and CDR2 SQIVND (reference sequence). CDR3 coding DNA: TGTGCCAGTAGTATCACAGTGGAGGACACAGATACGCAGTATTTT. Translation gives CASSITVEDTDTQYF.

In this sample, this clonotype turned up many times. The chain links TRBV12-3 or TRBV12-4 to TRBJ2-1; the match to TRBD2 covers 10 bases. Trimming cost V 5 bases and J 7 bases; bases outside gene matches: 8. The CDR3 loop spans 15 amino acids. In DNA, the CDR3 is TGTGCCAGCAGTCCTAGGACTAGCGGATTAAATGAGCAGTTCTTC. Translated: CASSPRTSGLNEQFF.

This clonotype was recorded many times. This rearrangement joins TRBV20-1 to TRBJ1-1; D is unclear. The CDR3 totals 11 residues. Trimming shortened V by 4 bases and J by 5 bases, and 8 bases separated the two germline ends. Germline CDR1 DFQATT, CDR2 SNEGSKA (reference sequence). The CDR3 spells CSATPQTEAFF. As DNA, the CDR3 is TGCAGTGCTACCCCTCAGACTGAAGCTTTCTTT.

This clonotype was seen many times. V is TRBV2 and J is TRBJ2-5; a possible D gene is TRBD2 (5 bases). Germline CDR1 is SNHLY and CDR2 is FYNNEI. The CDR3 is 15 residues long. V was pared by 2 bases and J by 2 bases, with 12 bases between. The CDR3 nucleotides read TGTGCCAGCAGTGAATGGGCTAGCTCACAAGAGACCCAGTACTTC. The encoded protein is CASSEWASSQETQYF. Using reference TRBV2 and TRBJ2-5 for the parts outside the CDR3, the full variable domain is EPEVTQTPSHQVTQMGQEVILRCVPISNHLYFYWYRQILGQKVEFLVSFYNNEISEKSEIFDDQFSVERPDGSNFTLKIRSTKLEDSAMYFCASSEWASSQETQYFGPGTRLLVL.

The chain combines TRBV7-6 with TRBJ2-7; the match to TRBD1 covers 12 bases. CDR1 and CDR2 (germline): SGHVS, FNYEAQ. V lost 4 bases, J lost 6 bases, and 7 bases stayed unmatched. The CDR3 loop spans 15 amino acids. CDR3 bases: TGTGCCAGCAGCTACGGGACAGGGGGCCTTGGCGAGCAGTACTTC. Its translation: CASSYGTGGLGEQYF.

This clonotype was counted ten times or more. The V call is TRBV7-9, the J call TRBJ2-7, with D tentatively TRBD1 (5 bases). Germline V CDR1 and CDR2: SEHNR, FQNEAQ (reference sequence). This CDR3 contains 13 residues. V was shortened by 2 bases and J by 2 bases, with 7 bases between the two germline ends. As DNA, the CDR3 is TGTGCCAGCAGCTTACCGACAGCCTACGAGCAGTACTTC. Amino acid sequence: CASSLPTAYEQYF.

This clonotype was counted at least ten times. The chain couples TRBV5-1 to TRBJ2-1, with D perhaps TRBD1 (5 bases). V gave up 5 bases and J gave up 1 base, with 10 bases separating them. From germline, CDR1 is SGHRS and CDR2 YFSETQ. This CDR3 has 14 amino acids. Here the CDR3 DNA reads TGCGCCAGCAGAGGGGTCAGGTCCTACAATGAGCAGTTCTTC. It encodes CASRGVRSYNEQFF.

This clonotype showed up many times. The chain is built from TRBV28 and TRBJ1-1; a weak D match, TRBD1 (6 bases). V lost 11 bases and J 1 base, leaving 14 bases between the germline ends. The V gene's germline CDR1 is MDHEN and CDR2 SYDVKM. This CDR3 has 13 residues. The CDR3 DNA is TGTGCCGGAGGGGGAAGGTGGAACACTGAAGCTTTCTTT. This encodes CAGGGRWNTEAFF.

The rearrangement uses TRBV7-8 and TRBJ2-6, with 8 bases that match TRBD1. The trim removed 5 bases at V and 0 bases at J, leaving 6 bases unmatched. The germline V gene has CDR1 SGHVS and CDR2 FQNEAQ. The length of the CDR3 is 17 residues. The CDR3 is CASSDRTGYSGANVLTF. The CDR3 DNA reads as TGTGCCAGCAGCGACAGGACAGGGTACTCTGGGGCCAACGTCCTGACTTTC.

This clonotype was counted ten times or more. CDR3 loop: CASSPRDRGFYGYTF. CDR3 bases: TGTGCCAGCAGCCCCCGGGACAGGGGGTTCTATGGCTACACCTTC. This chain joins TRBV3-1 and TRBJ1-2; 11 positions agree with TRBD1. CDR1 LGHDT and CDR2 YNNKEL come from the germline V gene (reference sequence). There are 15 residues in the CDR3. With V trimmed by 4 bases and J by 4 bases, 5 bases remained unmatched. Together with reference TRBV3-1 and TRBJ1-2, the CDR3 gives the full variable domain: DTAVSQTPKYLVTQMGNDKSIKCEQNLGHDTMYWYKQDSKKFLKIMFSYNNKELIINETVPNRFSPKSPDKAHLNLHINSLELGDSAVYFCASSPRDRGFYGYTFGSGTRLTVV.

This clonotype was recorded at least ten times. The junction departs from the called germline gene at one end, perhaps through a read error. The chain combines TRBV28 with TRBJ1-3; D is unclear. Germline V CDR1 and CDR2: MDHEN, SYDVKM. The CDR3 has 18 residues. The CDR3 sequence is CASGFRREFGDPGNTIYF. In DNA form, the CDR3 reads TGTGCCAGCGGTTTTCGAAGGGAATTTGGGGATCCTGGAAACACCATATATTTT.

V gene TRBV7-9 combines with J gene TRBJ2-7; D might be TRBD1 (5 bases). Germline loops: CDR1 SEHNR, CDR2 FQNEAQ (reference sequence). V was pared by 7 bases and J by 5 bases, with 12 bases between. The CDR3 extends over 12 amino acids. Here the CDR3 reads CASTQLGDEQYF. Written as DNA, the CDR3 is TGTGCCAGCACCCAATTAGGGGACGAGCAGTACTTC. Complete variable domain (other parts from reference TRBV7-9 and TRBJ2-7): DTGVSQNPRHKITKRGQNVTFRCDPISEHNRLYWYRQTLGQGPEFLTYFQNEAQLEKSRLLSDRFSAERPKGSFSTLEIQRTEQGDSAMYLCASTQLGDEQYFGPGTRLTVT.

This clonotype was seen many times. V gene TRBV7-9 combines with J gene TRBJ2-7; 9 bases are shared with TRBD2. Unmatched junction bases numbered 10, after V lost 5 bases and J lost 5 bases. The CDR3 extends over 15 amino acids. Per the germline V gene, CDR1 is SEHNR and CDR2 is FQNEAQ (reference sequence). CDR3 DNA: TGTGCCAGCAGCCTCATGGGTAGCGGGAGTGACGAGCAGTACTTC. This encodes CASSLMGSGSDEQYF. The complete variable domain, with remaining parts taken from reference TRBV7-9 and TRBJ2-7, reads DTGVSQNPRHKITKRGQNVTFRCDPISEHNRLYWYRQTLGQGPEFLTYFQNEAQLEKSRLLSDRFSAERPKGSFSTLEIQRTEQGDSAMYLCASSLMGSGSDEQYFGPGTRLTVT.

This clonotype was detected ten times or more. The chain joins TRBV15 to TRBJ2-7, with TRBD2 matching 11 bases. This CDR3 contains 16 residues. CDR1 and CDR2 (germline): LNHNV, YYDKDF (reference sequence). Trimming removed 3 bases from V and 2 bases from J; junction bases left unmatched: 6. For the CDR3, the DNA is TGTGCCACCAGCAGGGCCCTAGCGGGAGGAACCTACGAGCAGTACTTC. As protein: CATSRALAGGTYEQYF.